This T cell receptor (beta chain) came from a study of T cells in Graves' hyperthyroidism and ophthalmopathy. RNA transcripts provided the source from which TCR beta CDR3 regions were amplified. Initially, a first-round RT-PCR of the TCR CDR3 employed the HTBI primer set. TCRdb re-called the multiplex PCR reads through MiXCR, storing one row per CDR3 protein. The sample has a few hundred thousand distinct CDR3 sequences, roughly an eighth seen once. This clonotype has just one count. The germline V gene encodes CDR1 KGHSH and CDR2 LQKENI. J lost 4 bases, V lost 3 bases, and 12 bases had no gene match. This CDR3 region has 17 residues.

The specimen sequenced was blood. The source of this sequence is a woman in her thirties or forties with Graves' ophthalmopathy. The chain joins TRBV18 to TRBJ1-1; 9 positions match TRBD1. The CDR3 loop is CASSPRGQGSWGTEAFF. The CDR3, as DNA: TGTGCCAGCTCACCCCGCGGACAGGGGTCTTGGGGCACTGAAGCTTTCTTT.